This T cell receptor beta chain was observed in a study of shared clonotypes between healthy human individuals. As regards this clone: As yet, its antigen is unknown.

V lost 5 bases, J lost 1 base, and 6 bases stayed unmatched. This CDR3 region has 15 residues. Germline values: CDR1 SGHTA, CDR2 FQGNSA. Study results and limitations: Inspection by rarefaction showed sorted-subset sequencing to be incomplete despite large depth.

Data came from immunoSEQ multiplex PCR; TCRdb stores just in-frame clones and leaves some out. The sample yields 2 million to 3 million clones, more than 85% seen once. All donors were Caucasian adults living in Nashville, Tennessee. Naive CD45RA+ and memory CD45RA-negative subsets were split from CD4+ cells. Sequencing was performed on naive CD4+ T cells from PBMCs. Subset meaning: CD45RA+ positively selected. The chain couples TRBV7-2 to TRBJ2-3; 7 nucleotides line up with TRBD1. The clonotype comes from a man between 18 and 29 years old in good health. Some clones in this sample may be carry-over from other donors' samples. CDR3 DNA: TGTGCCAGCAGCCTCCGACAGGGACGCACAGATACGCAGTATTTT. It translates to CASSLRQGRTDTQYF.